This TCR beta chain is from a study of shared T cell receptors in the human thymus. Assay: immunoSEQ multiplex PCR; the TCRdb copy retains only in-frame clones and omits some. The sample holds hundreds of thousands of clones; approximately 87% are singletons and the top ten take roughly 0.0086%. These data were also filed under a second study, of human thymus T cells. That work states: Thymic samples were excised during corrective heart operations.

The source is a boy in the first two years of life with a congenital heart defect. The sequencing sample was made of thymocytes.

CDR3: CASSKKSPATSLGTGELFF. DNA of the CDR3: TGTGCCAGCAGCAAAAAGTCCCCAGCGACTAGTCTCGGCACCGGGGAGCTGTTTTTT. The chain uses TRBV14 and TRBJ2-2; tentative D call: TRBD2 (6 bases). Between the trimmed V and J ends, which lost 5 bases and 4 bases, there was a span of 26 bases. Per the germline V gene, CDR1 is SGHDN and CDR2 is FVKESK. The CDR3 sequence is 19 residues long.